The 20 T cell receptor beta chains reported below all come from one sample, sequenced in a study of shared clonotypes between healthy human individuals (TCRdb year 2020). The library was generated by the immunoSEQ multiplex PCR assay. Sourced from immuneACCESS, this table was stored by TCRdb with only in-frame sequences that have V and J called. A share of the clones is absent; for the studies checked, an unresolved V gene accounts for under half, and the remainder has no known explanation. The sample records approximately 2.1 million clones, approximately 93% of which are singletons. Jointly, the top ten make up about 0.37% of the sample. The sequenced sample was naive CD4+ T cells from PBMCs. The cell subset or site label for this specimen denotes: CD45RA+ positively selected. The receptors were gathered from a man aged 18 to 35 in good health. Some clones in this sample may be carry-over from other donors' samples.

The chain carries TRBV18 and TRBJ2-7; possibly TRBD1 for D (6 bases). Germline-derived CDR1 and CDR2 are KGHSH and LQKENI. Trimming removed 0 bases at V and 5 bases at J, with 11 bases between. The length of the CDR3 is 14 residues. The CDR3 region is CASSPPPRGNEQYF. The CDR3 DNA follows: TGTGCCAGCTCACCACCGCCCAGGGGCAACGAGCAGTACTTC.

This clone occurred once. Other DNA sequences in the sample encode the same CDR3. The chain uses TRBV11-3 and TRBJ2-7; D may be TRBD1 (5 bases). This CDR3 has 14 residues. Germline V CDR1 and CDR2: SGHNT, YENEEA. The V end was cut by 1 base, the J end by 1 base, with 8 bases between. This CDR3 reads CASSLGQSSYEQYF. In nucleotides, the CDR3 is TGTGCCAGCAGCTTAGGACAGTCGTCCTACGAGCAGTACTTC.

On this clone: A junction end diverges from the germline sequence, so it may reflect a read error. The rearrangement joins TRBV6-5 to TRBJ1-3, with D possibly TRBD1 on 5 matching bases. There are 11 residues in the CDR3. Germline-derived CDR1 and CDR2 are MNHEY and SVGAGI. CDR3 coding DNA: TGTGCCAGCAGTGAATGGGGCAGGTTAAGTTTT. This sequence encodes CASSEWGRLSF.

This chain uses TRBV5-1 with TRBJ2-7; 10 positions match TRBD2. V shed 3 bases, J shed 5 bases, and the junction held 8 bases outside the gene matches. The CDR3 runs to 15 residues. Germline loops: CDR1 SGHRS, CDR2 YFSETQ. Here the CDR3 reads CASSSRLAGINEQYF. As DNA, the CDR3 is TGCGCCAGCAGCTCCCGACTAGCGGGTATAAACGAGCAGTACTTC.

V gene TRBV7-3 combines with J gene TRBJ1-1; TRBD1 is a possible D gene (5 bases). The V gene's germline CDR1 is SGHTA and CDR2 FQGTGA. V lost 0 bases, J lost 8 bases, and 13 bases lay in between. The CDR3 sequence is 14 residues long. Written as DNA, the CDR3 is TGTGCCAGCAGCTTAACCCCGGGACGGGTAGAAGCTTTCTTT. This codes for CASSLTPGRVEAFF. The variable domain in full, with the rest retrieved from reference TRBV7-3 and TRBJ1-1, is GAGVSQTPSNKVTEKGKYVELRCDPISGHTALYWYRQSLGQGPEFLIYFQGTGAADDSGLPNDRFFAVRPEGSVSTLKIQRTERGDSAVYLCASSLTPGRVEAFFGQGTRLTVV.

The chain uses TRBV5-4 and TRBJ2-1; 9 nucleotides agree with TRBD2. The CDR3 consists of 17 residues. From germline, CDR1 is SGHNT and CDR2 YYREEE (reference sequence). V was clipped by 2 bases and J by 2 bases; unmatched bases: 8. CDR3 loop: CASSLTFGGRAYNEQFF. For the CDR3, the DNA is TGTGCCAGCAGCTTAACCTTTGGCGGGAGGGCCTACAATGAGCAGTTCTTC.

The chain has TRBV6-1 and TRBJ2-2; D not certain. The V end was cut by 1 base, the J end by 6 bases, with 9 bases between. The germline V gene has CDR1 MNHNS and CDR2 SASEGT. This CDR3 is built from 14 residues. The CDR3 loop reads CASSEVVDAGELFF. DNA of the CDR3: TGTGCCAGCAGTGAAGTGGTGGATGCCGGGGAGCTGTTTTTT.

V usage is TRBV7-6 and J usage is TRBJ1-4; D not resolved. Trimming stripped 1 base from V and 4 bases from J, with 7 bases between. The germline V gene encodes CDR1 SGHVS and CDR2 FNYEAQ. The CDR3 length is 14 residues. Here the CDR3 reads CASSLEGYNEKLFF. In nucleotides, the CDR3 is TGTGCCAGCAGCTTAGAGGGATATAATGAAAAACTGTTTTTT.

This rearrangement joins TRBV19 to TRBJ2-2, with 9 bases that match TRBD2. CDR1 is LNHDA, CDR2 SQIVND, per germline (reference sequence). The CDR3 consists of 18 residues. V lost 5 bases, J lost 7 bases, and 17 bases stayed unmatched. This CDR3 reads CASSLRGTSLESGGELFF. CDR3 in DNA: TGTGCCAGTAGTCTACGCGGGACTAGCCTAGAGAGCGGCGGGGAGCTGTTTTTT.

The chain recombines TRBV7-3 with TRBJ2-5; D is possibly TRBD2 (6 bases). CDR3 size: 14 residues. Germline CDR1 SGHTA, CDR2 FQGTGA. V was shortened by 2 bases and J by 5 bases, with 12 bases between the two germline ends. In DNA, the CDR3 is TGTGCCAGCAGCTTATCCGTCGGGAGCGAGACCCAGTACTTC. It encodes CASSLSVGSETQYF.

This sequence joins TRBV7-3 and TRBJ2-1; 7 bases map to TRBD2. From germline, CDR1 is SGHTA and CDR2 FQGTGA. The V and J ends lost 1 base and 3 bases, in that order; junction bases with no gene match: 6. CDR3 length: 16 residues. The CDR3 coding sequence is TGTGCCAGCAGCTTAAGCGGCGGGAGTGTCTACAATGAGCAGTTCTTC. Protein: CASSLSGGSVYNEQFF. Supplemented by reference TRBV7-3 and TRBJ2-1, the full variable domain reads GAGVSQTPSNKVTEKGKYVELRCDPISGHTALYWYRQSLGQGPEFLIYFQGTGAADDSGLPNDRFFAVRPEGSVSTLKIQRTERGDSAVYLCASSLSGGSVYNEQFFGPGTRLTVL.

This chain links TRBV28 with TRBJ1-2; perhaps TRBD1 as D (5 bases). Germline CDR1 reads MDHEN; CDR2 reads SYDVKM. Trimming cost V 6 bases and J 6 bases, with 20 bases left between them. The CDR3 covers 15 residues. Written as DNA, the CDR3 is TGTGCCAGCAGCTCCCCGGGGGAAACGCAGAATGGCTACACCTTC. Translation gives CASSSPGETQNGYTF.

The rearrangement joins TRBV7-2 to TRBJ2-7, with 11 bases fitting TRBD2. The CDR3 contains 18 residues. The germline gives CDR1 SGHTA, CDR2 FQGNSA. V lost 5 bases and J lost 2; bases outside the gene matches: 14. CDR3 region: CASSGPPGLAGGTYEQYF. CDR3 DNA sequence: TGTGCCAGCAGCGGACCTCCCGGCCTAGCGGGAGGTACCTACGAGCAGTACTTC. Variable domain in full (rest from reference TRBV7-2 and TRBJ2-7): GAGVSQSPSNKVTEKGKDVELRCDPISGHTALYWYRQSLGQGLEFLIYFQGNSAPDKSGLPSDRFSAERTGGSVSTLTIQRTQQEDSAVYLCASSGPPGLAGGTYEQYFGPGTRLTVT.

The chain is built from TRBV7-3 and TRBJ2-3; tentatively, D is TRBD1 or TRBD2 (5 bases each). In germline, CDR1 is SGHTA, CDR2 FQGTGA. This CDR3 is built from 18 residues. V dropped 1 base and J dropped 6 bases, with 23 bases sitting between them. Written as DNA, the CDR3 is TGTGCCAGCAGCTTAAGGGTGTTCCGGGACCCCGGCCAGGATACGCAGTATTTT. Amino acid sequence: CASSLRVFRDPGQDTQYF.

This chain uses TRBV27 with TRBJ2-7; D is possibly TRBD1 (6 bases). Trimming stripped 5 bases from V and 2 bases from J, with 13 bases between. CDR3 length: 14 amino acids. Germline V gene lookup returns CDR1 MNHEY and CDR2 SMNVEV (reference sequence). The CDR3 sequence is CASSVVRGPYEQYF. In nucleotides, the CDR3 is TGTGCCAGCAGTGTAGTCAGGGGACCCTACGAGCAGTACTTC.

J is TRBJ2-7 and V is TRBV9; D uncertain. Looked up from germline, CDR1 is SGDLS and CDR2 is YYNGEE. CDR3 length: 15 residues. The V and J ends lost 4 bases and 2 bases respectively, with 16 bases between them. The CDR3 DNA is TGTGCCAGCAGCCCTTCTTCGTCAGGAACCTACGAGCAGTACTTC. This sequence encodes CASSPSSSGTYEQYF.

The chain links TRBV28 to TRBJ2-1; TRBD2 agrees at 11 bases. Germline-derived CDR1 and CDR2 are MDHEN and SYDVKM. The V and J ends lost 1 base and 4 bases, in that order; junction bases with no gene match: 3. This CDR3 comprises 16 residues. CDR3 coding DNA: TGTGCCAGCAGTTTATATCTAGCGGGAGGATACAATGAGCAGTTCTTC. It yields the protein CASSLYLAGGYNEQFF.

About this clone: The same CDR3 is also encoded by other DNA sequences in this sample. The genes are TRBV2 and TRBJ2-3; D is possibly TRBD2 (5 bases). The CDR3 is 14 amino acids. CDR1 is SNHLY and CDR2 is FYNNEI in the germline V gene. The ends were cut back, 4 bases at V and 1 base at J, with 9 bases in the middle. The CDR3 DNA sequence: TGTGCCAGCAGTGGGCTAGCTGGCACAGATACGCAGTATTTT. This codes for CASSGLAGTDTQYF.

CDR3 DNA sequence: TGCGCCAGCAGCTTACAATTAAAGACTAGCGGGAGCGCAGATACGCAGTATTTT. Amino acids: CASSLQLKTSGSADTQYF. This chain uses TRBV5-1 with TRBJ2-3; 12 nucleotides agree with TRBD2. The germline V gene has CDR1 SGHRS and CDR2 YFSETQ. There are 18 residues in the CDR3. The V gene end was trimmed by 2 bases and the J gene end by 4 bases; junction bases not matched to a gene: 11.

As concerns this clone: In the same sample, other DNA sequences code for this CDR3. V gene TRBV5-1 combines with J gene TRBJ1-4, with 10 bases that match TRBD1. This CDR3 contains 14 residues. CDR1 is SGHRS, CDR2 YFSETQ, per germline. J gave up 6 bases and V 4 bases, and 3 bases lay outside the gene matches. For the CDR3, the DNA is TGCGCCAGCAGCCCCGGGACAGGGGATGAAAAACTGTTTTTT. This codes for CASSPGTGDEKLFF. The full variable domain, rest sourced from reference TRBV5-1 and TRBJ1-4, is KAGVTQTPRYLIKTRGQQVTLSCSPISGHRSVSWYQQTPGQGLQFLFEYFSETQRNKGNFPGRFSGRQFSNSRSEMNVSTLELGDSALYLCASSPGTGDEKLFFGSGTQLSVL.